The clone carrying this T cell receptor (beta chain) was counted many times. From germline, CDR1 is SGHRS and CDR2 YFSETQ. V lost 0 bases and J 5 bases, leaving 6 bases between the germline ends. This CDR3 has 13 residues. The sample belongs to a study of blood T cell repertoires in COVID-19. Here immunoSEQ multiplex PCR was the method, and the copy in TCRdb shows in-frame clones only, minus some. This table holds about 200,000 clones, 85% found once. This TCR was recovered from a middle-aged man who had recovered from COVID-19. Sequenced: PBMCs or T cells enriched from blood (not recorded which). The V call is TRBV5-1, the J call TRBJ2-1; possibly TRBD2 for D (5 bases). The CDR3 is CASSLASNNEQFF. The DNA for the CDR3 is TGCGCCAGCAGCTTGGCTAGCAACAATGAGCAGTTCTTC. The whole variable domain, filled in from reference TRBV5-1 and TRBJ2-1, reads KAGVTQTPRYLIKTRGQQVTLSCSPISGHRSVSWYQQTPGQGLQFLFEYFSETQRNKGNFPGRFSGRQFSNSRSEMNVSTLELGDSALYLCASSLASNNEQFFGPGTRLTVL.